This T cell receptor (beta chain) was recorded in a study of T cells in Graves' hyperthyroidism and ophthalmopathy. General study results and limits: Most expanded thyroid clonotypes above 0.001 also appeared in blood.

This clonotype has a handful of counts. Its antigen is not known. RNA transcripts gave rise to amplified TCR beta CDR3 regions. HTBI primers drove first-round RT-PCR of the TCR CDR3. One entry per CDR3 protein results from TCRdb running MiXCR on the multiplex PCR reads. The sample includes approximately 610,000 distinct CDR3 sequences, over 15% of them seen just once. Germline loops: CDR1 MNHEY, CDR2 SVGEGT. This CDR3 is built from 14 residues. Trimming took 6 bases from V and 4 from J, leaving 15 bases between them. No progression to ophthalmopathy during 18 months of follow-up defined stable disease. The study left out patients who had uncontrolled infection, other autoimmune disease, pregnancy or lactation.

The sequencing input was blood. The sequence derives from a woman aged 18-30 years with Graves' hyperthyroidism. The chain uses TRBV6-2 or TRBV6-3 and TRBJ1-1; D possibly corresponds to TRBD1 (5 bases). The CDR3 region is CASRSGLVPTEAFF. Here the CDR3 DNA reads TGTGCCAGCAGGTCAGGGTTAGTTCCCACTGAAGCTTTCTTT.